These 25 T cell receptor beta chains were sequenced from one sample in a study of blood T cell repertoires in COVID-19. The data were produced by immunoSEQ multiplex PCR, yet TCRdb's version contains in-frame clones alone and is incomplete. The repertoire holds a few hundred thousand clones, with about 83% as singletons. The sequenced sample consisted of peripheral blood. Receptors originate from a man aged 25 to 45 who had recovered from COVID-19.

J is TRBJ2-3 and V is TRBV28; TRBD1 might be the D (5 bases). The CDR3 sequence is 12 residues long. The germline V and J ends were trimmed by 2 bases and 9 bases, with 9 bases remaining between them. CDR1 and CDR2 from the germline V gene are MDHEN and SYDVKM. CDR3 sequence: CASSLDSLTQYF. Written as DNA, the CDR3 is TGTGCCAGCAGTTTAGACAGCCTCACGCAGTATTTT. Full variable domain (outside the CDR3, taken from reference TRBV28 and TRBJ2-3): DVKVTQSSRYLVKRTGEKVFLECVQDMDHENMFWYRQDPGLGLRLIYFSYDVKMKEKGDIPEGYSVSREKKERFSLILESASTNQTSMYLCASSLDSLTQYFGPGTRLTVL.

The chain has TRBV18 and TRBJ1-1; tentative D call: TRBD1 (6 bases). The germline V and J ends were trimmed by 3 bases and 3 bases, with 11 bases remaining between them. This CDR3 comprises 14 residues. Germline V gene sequence: CDR1 KGHSH, CDR2 LQKENI. This chain's CDR3 is CASSPGGGHTEAFF. The CDR3 nucleotides are TGTGCCAGCTCACCGGGCGGGGGGCACACTGAAGCTTTCTTT.

CDR3 coding DNA: TGTGCCAGCAGCTTAAACGGGGGGCGAAGCACAGATACGCAGTATTTT. Translating gives CASSLNGGRSTDTQYF. V usage is TRBV7-6 and J usage is TRBJ2-3; TRBD2 is a possible D gene (7 bases). The length of the CDR3 is 16 residues. Trimming removed 2 bases from V and 0 bases from J, with 12 bases in between. Germline CDR1 is SGHVS and CDR2 is FNYEAQ.

The rearrangement links TRBV5-4 to TRBJ2-7; TRBD2 agrees at 10 bases. The germline V gene has CDR1 SGHNT and CDR2 YYREEE (reference sequence). The trim removed 0 bases at V and 4 bases at J, leaving 16 bases unmatched. This CDR3 has 19 amino acids. The CDR3 DNA is TGTGCCAGCAGCTTGGGTGGCCGGGCGAGCGGGGGGGCCGTTTACGAGCAGTACTTC. This translates into CASSLGGRASGGAVYEQYF.

The V gene is TRBV4-1, the J gene TRBJ2-3; 8 nucleotides align to TRBD2. CDR1 is MGHRA, CDR2 YSYEKL, per germline. This CDR3 region has 16 residues. V shed 4 bases, J shed 9 bases, and the junction held 15 bases outside the gene matches. The CDR3 DNA follows: TGCGCCAGCAGCCTCCTTGATAGCGGGGTATCGGAGACGCAGTATTTT. Its translation: CASSLLDSGVSETQYF.

This chain connects TRBV10-3 to TRBJ1-2; the D is unclear. V lost 1 base and J lost 3, with 9 bases in between. The CDR3 extends over 14 amino acids. The germline CDR1 and CDR2 sequences are ENHRY and SYGVKD. CDR3 sequence reads: CAISELNGDYGYTF. CDR3 nucleotides: TGTGCCATCAGTGAGTTGAACGGAGACTATGGCTACACCTTC.

This clone was seen only once. The rearrangement links TRBV9 to TRBJ2-2; D not certain. With 0 bases removed from V and 6 bases from J, the gap between germline ends came to 9 bases. Germline values: CDR1 SGDLS, CDR2 YYNGEE. The CDR3 loop spans 14 amino acids. The CDR3 here is CASSVAVAAGELFF. CDR3 DNA: TGTGCCAGCAGCGTAGCAGTTGCCGCCGGGGAGCTGTTTTTT.

The V and J genes are TRBV5-6 and TRBJ1-2; 9 positions agree with TRBD1. Germline V gives CDR1 SGHDT, CDR2 YYEEEE. With V trimmed by 2 bases and J by 4 bases, 9 bases remained unmatched. The CDR3 contains 16 residues. CDR3: CASSLDPGQGGYGYTF. The CDR3 DNA sequence: TGTGCCAGCAGCTTAGATCCGGGACAGGGAGGCTATGGCTACACCTTC.

The chain combines TRBV19 with TRBJ1-1; 8 positions agree with TRBD1. The germline V gene has CDR1 LNHDA and CDR2 SQIVND (reference sequence). The CDR3 is 15 residues long. V dropped 7 bases and J dropped 3; count of bases not matched to a gene: 10. CDR3 bases: TGTGCCAGTACGGCAGGGGGCGAGAAAGACACTGAAGCTTTCTTT. It translates to CASTAGGEKDTEAFF.

The V and J genes are TRBV18 and TRBJ2-5; 8 positions match TRBD2. Germline loops: CDR1 KGHSH, CDR2 LQKENI. Trimming cost V 3 bases and J 3 bases; bases outside gene matches: 6. CDR3 length: 15 residues. CDR3 sequence (DNA): TGTGCCAGCTCACCTCGGGGGGGGGCAGAAGAGACCCAGTACTTC. It yields the protein CASSPRGGAEETQYF.

J is TRBJ2-5 and V is TRBV9; the D gene is possibly TRBD1 (7 bases). V was cut by 0 bases and J by 5 bases, with 14 bases left in between. Germline values: CDR1 SGDLS, CDR2 YYNGEE. The CDR3 sequence is 15 residues long. The CDR3 spells CASSVDRGLWETQYF. The CDR3 DNA sequence: TGTGCCAGCAGCGTAGACAGGGGACTCTGGGAGACCCAGTACTTC.

CDR3 amino acids: CASSLFGTGDTEAFF. CDR3 bases: TGTGCCAGCAGCTTGTTCGGGACAGGGGACACTGAAGCTTTCTTT. This rearrangement joins TRBV5-4 to TRBJ1-1, with 10 bases matching TRBD1. CDR3 length: 15 amino acids. CDR1 and CDR2 from the germline V gene are SGHNT and YYREEE (reference sequence). The trim removed 1 base at V and 3 bases at J, leaving 3 bases unmatched.

This rearrangement joins TRBV6-5 to TRBJ1-1; D perhaps matches TRBD1 (6 bases). CDR3 length: 13 residues. In germline, CDR1 is MNHEY, CDR2 SVGAGI. V gave up 6 bases and J gave up 1 base, with 9 bases separating them. CDR3 region: CASRGQKNTEAFF. The DNA for the CDR3 is TGTGCCAGCAGGGGACAAAAGAACACTGAAGCTTTCTTT.

This clone showed up many times. The sample holds other DNA sequences that translate to the same CDR3. V gene TRBV15 combines with J gene TRBJ2-1, with D tentatively TRBD1 (6 bases). V lost 3 bases and J 4 bases, leaving 10 bases between the germline ends. The CDR3 contains 14 residues. Germline values: CDR1 LNHNV, CDR2 YYDKDF (reference sequence). The CDR3 sequence is CATSRLDRYNEQFF. The CDR3 DNA sequence: TGTGCCACCAGCAGGCTAGACAGGTACAATGAGCAGTTCTTC.

The chain carries TRBV6-5 and TRBJ1-6; TRBD1 matches at 8 bases. The CDR3 runs to 15 residues. The ends lost 2 bases at V and 8 bases at J; junction bases unmatched: 5. Germline V gives CDR1 MNHEY, CDR2 SVGAGI. CDR3 nucleotides: TGTGCCAGCAGTTACCGTGGACAGGGATATTCACCCCTCCACTTT. Amino acids: CASSYRGQGYSPLHF.

This chain links TRBV27 with TRBJ1-2; TRBD1 aligns across 7 bases. V shed 3 bases and J 5 bases; nucleotides not matched to a gene: 27. The CDR3 spans 21 residues. Germline CDR1 MNHEY, CDR2 SMNVEV (reference sequence). CDR3 nucleotides: TGTGCCAGCAGTTTCTCAAGAGGGGACACACTCCTCCGGGACAGTACATATGGCTACACCTTC. Protein sequence: CASSFSRGDTLLRDSTYGYTF.

This clone was recorded a few times. The chain employs TRBV5-1 and TRBJ2-3; TRBD2 agrees at 11 bases. Per the germline V gene, CDR1 is SGHRS and CDR2 is YFSETQ. Trimming took 3 bases from V and 9 from J; bases not matched to a gene: 6. The CDR3 is made up of 14 amino acids. DNA for the CDR3: TGCGCCAGCAGCTCGACTAGCGGGGACCCGACGCAGTATTTT. Its translation is CASSSTSGDPTQYF.

This clone was detected only once. The rearrangement joins TRBV12-3 or TRBV12-4 to TRBJ2-7; D gene uncertain. Trimming removed 3 bases from V and 5 bases from J, with 11 bases in between. This CDR3 contains 13 residues. This CDR3 is CASSFRTDHEQYV. The CDR3 DNA follows: TGTGCCAGCAGTTTTCGCACAGACCACGAGCAGTACGTC.

The rearrangement uses TRBV6-5 and TRBJ1-6; weak D call: TRBD1 (6 bases). Trimming shortened V by 7 bases and J by 16 bases, and 20 bases separated the two germline ends. Germline CDR1 is MNHEY and CDR2 is SVGAGI. This CDR3 has 13 amino acids. The CDR3 protein is CASIPRGTSGLHF. Written as DNA, the CDR3 is TGTGCCAGCATCCCAAGGGGGACCTCAGGACTCCACTTT.

The chain employs TRBV18 and TRBJ2-7; TRBD1 matches 7 bases. The junction had 6 bases not matched to a gene; V was cut back by 1 base and J by 6 bases. The CDR3 extends over 14 amino acids. The germline gives CDR1 KGHSH, CDR2 LQKENI. The CDR3 loop reads CASSPQGAGSEQYF. As DNA, the CDR3 is TGTGCCAGCTCACCACAGGGGGCTGGAAGCGAGCAGTACTTC.

The chain combines TRBV12-3 or TRBV12-4 with TRBJ1-2; D is uncertain. V was clipped by 0 bases and J by 7 bases, with 6 bases between them. The CDR3 has 12 amino acids. CDR3 protein: CASSLAYFGYTF. The CDR3 coding sequence is TGTGCCAGCAGTTTAGCGTATTTTGGCTACACCTTC.

The chain combines TRBV4-1 with TRBJ2-2, with D perhaps TRBD1 (6 bases). Germline V gene sequence: CDR1 MGHRA, CDR2 YSYEKL. V was pared by 1 base and J by 8 bases, with 14 bases between. CDR3 length: 15 residues. The CDR3, as DNA: TGCGCCAGCAGCCAAGGCAGGGGCTCGATGGGGGAGCTGTTTTTT. It codes for CASSQGRGSMGELFF.

This sequence joins TRBV5-1 and TRBJ2-1; the D gene is possibly TRBD2 (6 bases). Looked up from germline, CDR1 is SGHRS and CDR2 is YFSETQ. Trimming left V 4 bases short and J 10 bases short, with 27 bases between. CDR3 length: 17 amino acids. The CDR3 protein is CASSVGIGAYPAGEQFF. In nucleotides, the CDR3 is TGCGCCAGCAGCGTTGGTATCGGGGCTTACCCCGCGGGAGAGCAGTTCTTC.

A word on this clone: The sample carries other DNA sequences with the same CDR3. The chain is built from TRBV5-1 and TRBJ1-4; D not certain. Germline V gene sequence: CDR1 SGHRS, CDR2 YFSETQ. The CDR3 consists of 14 residues. Trimming took off 7 bases at V and 0 bases at J, with 10 bases between the two ends. The CDR3 DNA reads as TGCGCCAGCTCATTACTCTCAACTAATGAAAAACTGTTTTTT. Protein product: CASSLLSTNEKLFF.

The chain uses TRBV5-1 and TRBJ2-7; D possibly corresponds to TRBD1 (6 bases). V lost 7 bases to trimming and J lost 7 bases, with 15 bases between them. CDR1 is SGHRS, CDR2 YFSETQ, per germline. The CDR3 spans 12 residues. CDR3 coding DNA: TGCGCCAGCGGACAGACCTCTGAGGAGCAGTACTTC. Translating gives CASGQTSEEQYF.